The 18 T cell receptor beta chains listed next were all sequenced from one sample in a study of vaccination and CD4 T cells after COVID-19. The treatment was: roughly ten-day PBMC culture with coronavirus spike peptide pools or control peptides (ViraFEST assay). The Oncomine TCR Beta short-read assay sequenced DNA from cultured CD4+ T cells. TCRdb recomputed calls from the PCR reads with MiXCR, one row per CDR3 protein. In the table there are about 14,000 distinct CDR3 sequences, 25% to 30% of which are singletons. These receptors are not linked to any known antigen. Sequencing was carried out using CD4+ T cells from blood, cultured in vitro. The receptors originated from a human donor who had recovered from COVID-19.

This clonotype was found a few times. The chain recombines TRBV10-3 with TRBJ1-1; D unresolved. This CDR3 is built from 15 residues. Trimming took off 3 bases at V and 1 base at J, with 12 bases between the two ends. CDR1 ENHRY and CDR2 SYGVKD come from the germline V gene. The CDR3 sequence is CAISDPFGKNTEAFF. Written as DNA, the CDR3 is TGTGCCATCAGTGACCCCTTTGGGAAGAACACTGAAGCTTTCTTT.

This chain uses TRBV3-1 with TRBJ1-4, with D unclear. Germline V lookup: CDR1 LGHDT, CDR2 YNNKEL (reference sequence). Trimming left V 2 bases short and J 7 bases short, with 8 bases between. The CDR3 sequence is 13 residues long. The CDR3 DNA reads as TGTGCCAGCAGCCAAAATAGCGGTGAAAAACTGTTTTTT. Protein product: CASSQNSGEKLFF.

This clonotype is a singleton in its sample. The chain uses TRBV11-2 and TRBJ2-7; D is undetermined. This CDR3 has 14 amino acids. V shed 3 bases and J shed 3 bases, with 12 bases lying between them. The germline V gene encodes CDR1 SGHAT and CDR2 FQNNGV. CDR3: CASSLGAANYEQYF. In nucleotides, the CDR3 is TGTGCCAGCAGCTTGGGTGCGGCTAACTACGAGCAGTACTTC.

V gene TRBV29-1 combines with J gene TRBJ1-2, with D perhaps matching TRBD1 (6 bases). The CDR3 spans 13 residues. Per germline, CDR1 SQVTM and CDR2 ANQGSEA. V was cut by 3 bases and J by 6 bases, with 14 bases left in between. CDR3 nucleotide sequence: TGCAGCGTTGATTTCCAGGGGTATAATGGCTACACCTTC. Translating gives CSVDFQGYNGYTF.

The rearrangement links TRBV15 to TRBJ2-7; D is possibly TRBD2 (6 bases). This CDR3 has 20 amino acids. Germline V gives CDR1 LNHNV, CDR2 YYDKDF (reference sequence). The V and J ends lost 0 bases and 0 bases respectively, with 24 bases between them. CDR3 region: CATSRDLSAGRSSSSYEQYF. The DNA for the CDR3 is TGTGCCACCAGCAGAGATCTTTCGGCGGGGAGGAGCTCGAGCTCCTACGAGCAGTACTTC.

In its sample, this clonotype was seen a few times. V usage is TRBV28 and J usage is TRBJ2-7; possibly TRBD2 for D (5 bases). The CDR3 extends over 13 amino acids. Trimming shortened V by 7 bases and J by 5 bases, and 15 bases separated the two germline ends. Germline loops: CDR1 MDHEN, CDR2 SYDVKM. This CDR3 is CASNTGNQNEQYF. The CDR3 region has the DNA TGTGCCAGCAATACCGGGAACCAAAACGAGCAGTACTTC.

This clonotype appeared a few times. The genes are TRBV12-3 or TRBV12-4 and TRBJ2-5; 10 nucleotides align to TRBD2. The CDR3 extends over 15 amino acids. V was clipped by 3 bases and J by 1 base; unmatched bases: 2. The CDR3, as DNA: TGTGCCAGCAGTTTGCAGCGGGGGGGCCAAGAGACCCAGTACTTC. This codes for CASSLQRGGQETQYF.

This clonotype came up a few times. The chain employs TRBV2 and TRBJ1-1, with D uncertain. Trimming removed 3 bases at V and 5 bases at J, with 16 bases between. Germline V gene lookup returns CDR1 SNHLY and CDR2 FYNNEI. The length of the CDR3 is 15 residues. CDR3 coding DNA: TGTGCCAGCAGTGATGGCGTGGGATTCGGAACTGAAGCTTTCTTT. It codes for CASSDGVGFGTEAFF.

There are a few counts of this clonotype. The chain links TRBV20-1 to TRBJ2-3; 12 nucleotides line up with TRBD2. V dropped 3 bases and J dropped 4; count of bases not matched to a gene: 5. This CDR3 is built from 15 residues. The germline CDR1 and CDR2 sequences are DFQATT and SNEGSKA (reference sequence). The chain's CDR3 is CSARASGGAPDTQYF. In nucleotides, the CDR3 is TGCAGTGCTAGGGCTAGCGGGGGGGCCCCAGATACGCAGTATTTT.

This chain uses TRBV4-2 with TRBJ1-2; maybe TRBD1 (6 bases). Trimming pared 1 base from V and 2 bases from J, leaving 8 bases between. This CDR3 comprises 14 residues. Germline values: CDR1 LGHNA, CDR2 YNFKEQ. CDR3 nucleotides: TGTGCCAGCAGCCAAGGGGGGCTGAACTATGGCTACACCTTC. It yields the protein CASSQGGLNYGYTF.

This clonotype appeared a few times. The chain is built from TRBV27 and TRBJ2-1, with 7 positions matching TRBD1. CDR3 length equals 15 residues. The V and J ends lost 5 bases and 7 bases, in that order; junction bases with no gene match: 11. Germline V lookup: CDR1 MNHEY, CDR2 SMNVEV (reference sequence). As DNA, the CDR3 is TGTGCCAGCAGTATGGACAGGAAACCTAATAATGAGCAGTTCTTC. This translates into CASSMDRKPNNEQFF.

This clonotype was detected a few times. V and J are TRBV6-1 and TRBJ1-5; 7 bases align to TRBD1. Germline loops: CDR1 MNHNS, CDR2 SASEGT. This CDR3 spans 14 amino acids. V gave up 0 bases and J gave up 6 bases; unmatched junction bases: 2. This chain's CDR3 is CASSEAGTVQPQHF. The CDR3 DNA follows: TGTGCCAGCAGTGAAGCGGGGACAGTTCAGCCCCAGCATTTT.

In its sample, this clonotype was seen a few times. The chain links TRBV11-3 to TRBJ2-2, with D perhaps matching TRBD1 (7 bases). This CDR3 contains 14 residues. V was cut by 8 bases and J by 8 bases, with 18 bases left in between. CDR1 is SGHNT, CDR2 YENEEA, per germline. This CDR3 reads CASGLQGIEGELFF. The CDR3 DNA follows: TGTGCCAGCGGACTACAGGGGATCGAAGGGGAGCTGTTTTTT.

J is TRBJ2-3 and V is TRBV12-3 or TRBV12-4, with 10 nucleotides matching TRBD1. CDR3 size: 15 residues. V shed 2 bases and J 3 bases; nucleotides not matched to a gene: 2. The CDR3 nucleotides read TGTGCCAGCAGTTTAAGGACAGGGGGAACAGATACGCAGTATTTT. This codes for CASSLRTGGTDTQYF.

This rearrangement joins TRBV30 to TRBJ2-3, with D tentatively TRBD1 (5 bases). This CDR3 region has 13 residues. Trimming stripped 0 bases from V and 4 bases from J, with 8 bases between. Germline V gene lookup returns CDR1 GTSNPN and CDR2 SVGIG (reference sequence). In nucleotides, the CDR3 is TGTGCCTGGAGTGTTCAGGGTTCAGATACGCAGTATTTT. Translating it yields CAWSVQGSDTQYF. The whole variable domain, remainder taken from reference TRBV30 and TRBJ2-3, is SQTIHQWPATLVQPVGSPLSLECTVEGTSNPNLYWYRQAAGRGLQLLFYSVGIGQISSEVPQNLSASRPQDRQFILSSKKLLLSDSGFYLCAWSVQGSDTQYFGPGTRLTVL.

V is TRBV5-8 and J is TRBJ2-6, with 7 bases aligning to TRBD1. After removal of 1 base from V and 2 bases from J, the junction contained 3 bases not matched to a gene. There are 16 residues in the CDR3. Germline CDR1 and CDR2: SGHTS and YDEGEE. CDR3 loop: CASSLTGAAGANVLTF. In DNA, the CDR3 is TGTGCCAGCAGCTTGACAGGGGCGGCTGGGGCCAACGTCCTGACTTTC.

This chain links TRBV6-5 with TRBJ2-7; TRBD2 is a possible D gene (6 bases). In germline, CDR1 is MNHEY, CDR2 SVGAGI. Trimming removed 0 bases at V and 7 bases at J, with 13 bases between. CDR3 length equals 14 residues. CDR3 residues: CASSYSPGGSEQYF. Here the CDR3 DNA reads TGTGCCAGCAGTTACTCGCCTGGGGGGAGTGAGCAGTACTTC.

The V and J genes are TRBV11-3 and TRBJ1-4, with D possibly being TRBD1 (5 bases). This CDR3 comprises 15 residues. The germline V gene encodes CDR1 SGHNT and CDR2 YENEEA. The V and J ends lost 3 bases and 0 bases respectively, with 8 bases between them. The chain's CDR3 is CASSFEQATNEKLFF. The CDR3 DNA reads TGTGCCAGCAGCTTCGAACAGGCAACTAATGAAAAACTGTTTTTT.